Listed here are 19 T cell receptor beta chains from one sample, sequenced in a study of T cells after yellow fever vaccination. TCRdb ran MiXCR on the 5' RACE reads and lists one entry per CDR3 protein. In the table there are around 550,000 distinct CDR3 sequences, approximately 21% of which are singletons. Sequenced material: PBMCs, taken 15 days after the yellow fever booster vaccination. These receptors were obtained from a young man who received the YFV17D yellow fever vaccine.

For this clonotype: The junction departs from germline at one end; a sequencing error may be responsible. This rearrangement joins TRBV20-1 to TRBJ1-1, with a tentative D call TRBD1 (6 bases). The CDR3 has 14 residues. The germline V gene encodes CDR1 DFQATT and CDR2 SNEGSKA (reference sequence). The CDR3 sequence is CDNRAGRVNTEAFF. The DNA of the CDR3 is TGTGATAACAGGGCGGGTAGGGTGAACACTGAAGCTTTCTTT.

The chain couples TRBV5-6 to TRBJ2-7, with 7 positions matching TRBD1. CDR1 is SGHDT and CDR2 is YYEEEE in the germline V gene. V trimming: 0 bases; J trimming: 2 bases; junction bases outside the gene matches: 5. The CDR3 loop spans 15 amino acids. The CDR3 nucleotides read TGTGCCAGCAGCTTGGGGGGACAGTGGCCCTACGAGCAGTACTTC. Translated, it gives CASSLGGQWPYEQYF.

The J gene is TRBJ2-7, the V gene TRBV18, with D perhaps matching TRBD2 (5 bases). Germline lookup yields CDR1 KGHSH and CDR2 LQKENI. CDR3 length equals 16 residues. V lost 1 base, J lost 0 bases, and 13 bases lay in between. The DNA of the CDR3 is TGTGCCAGCTCACCACTCCCCCCGGCGGGCTCCTACGAGCAGTACTTC. It translates to CASSPLPPAGSYEQYF.

Only a few counts were recorded for this clonotype. V is TRBV9 and J is TRBJ2-3; D could derive from TRBD1 or TRBD2 (5 bases each). The germline CDR1 and CDR2 sequences are SGDLS and YYNGEE. This CDR3 spans 16 amino acids. V was pared by 0 bases and J by 0 bases, with 11 bases between. CDR3 sequence (DNA): TGTGCCAGCAGCGTAGCGCCCAGGGAGAGCACAGATACGCAGTATTTT. This codes for CASSVAPRESTDTQYF.

Regarding this clonotype: The junction does not match germline at one end; this may be a read error. The chain has TRBV7-2 and TRBJ2-1; D may be TRBD2 (6 bases). CDR1 is SGHTA and CDR2 is FQGNSA in the germline V gene. The CDR3 runs to 13 residues. In DNA, the CDR3 is TGTGCCAGCAGCTTAGATGGCGGGACGCCGATCATCTTC. It yields the protein CASSLDGGTPIIF.

V gene TRBV7-2 combines with J gene TRBJ2-1; 13 bases agree with TRBD2. The CDR3 sequence is 14 residues long. The V segment lost 5 bases and the J segment 7 bases; nucleotides outside the gene matches: 2. CDR1 and CDR2 from the germline V gene are SGHTA and FQGNSA. CDR3 bases: TGTGCCAGCAGCGTGGGACTAGCGGGGAATGAGCAGTTCTTC. The encoded protein is CASSVGLAGNEQFF.

V gene TRBV12-3 or TRBV12-4 combines with J gene TRBJ2-7; maybe TRBD2 (6 bases). The CDR3 runs to 15 residues. V was clipped by 5 bases and J by 2 bases, with 16 bases between them. CDR3 sequence reads: CASSPGLSRTYEQYF. CDR3 DNA: TGTGCCAGCAGTCCCGGACTATCACGGACCTACGAGCAGTACTTC.

This clonotype has just a few counts. V is TRBV5-1 and J is TRBJ2-7; D gene ambiguous. Between the trimmed V and J ends, which lost 1 base and 6 bases, there was a span of 23 bases. The CDR3 is made up of 17 amino acids. Per germline, CDR1 SGHRS and CDR2 YFSETQ. CDR3 loop: CASSLFEGKGKLSEQYF. Here the CDR3 DNA reads TGCGCCAGCAGCTTGTTTGAAGGGAAGGGTAAGCTGAGCGAGCAGTACTTC.

The chain recombines TRBV20-1 with TRBJ2-3; weak D call: TRBD2 (5 bases). Germline loops: CDR1 DFQATT, CDR2 SNEGSKA (reference sequence). The CDR3 totals 15 residues. Trimming shortened V by 5 bases and J by 2 bases, and 17 bases separated the two germline ends. The CDR3 loop is CSAGRGRAYTDTQYF. The CDR3 region has the DNA TGCAGTGCTGGCCGAGGGCGGGCTTACACAGATACGCAGTATTTT.

This clonotype has only a few counts. The rearrangement joins TRBV7-2 to TRBJ2-5; 13 bases fit TRBD2. Germline CDR1 and CDR2: SGHTA and FQGNSA. The J segment lost 5 bases and the V segment lost 5 bases, leaving 8 bases of the junction unmatched. The CDR3 is made up of 16 amino acids. CDR3 sequence: CASSPGLAGVGETQYF. CDR3 in DNA: TGTGCCAGCAGCCCCGGACTAGCGGGAGTAGGGGAGACCCAGTACTTC. Based on the CDR3 plus reference TRBV7-2 and TRBJ2-5, the full variable domain is GAGVSQSPSNKVTEKGKDVELRCDPISGHTALYWYRQSLGQGLEFLIYFQGNSAPDKSGLPSDRFSAERTGGSVSTLTIQRTQQEDSAVYLCASSPGLAGVGETQYFGPGTRLLVL.

This clonotype was detected only a few times. The V gene is TRBV3-1, the J gene TRBJ1-1; D is possibly TRBD1 (5 bases). The CDR3 spans 14 residues. Trimming left V 4 bases short and J 5 bases short, with 14 bases between. Germline CDR1 is LGHDT and CDR2 is YNNKEL (reference sequence). CDR3 bases: TGTGCCAGCAGCCCTTTCGGGGGTTTAACTGAAGCTTTCTTT. As protein: CASSPFGGLTEAFF.

This clonotype turned up a few times. J is TRBJ2-7 and V is TRBV20-1; D possibly matches TRBD1 or TRBD2 (5 bases each). From germline, CDR1 is DFQATT and CDR2 SNEGSKA (reference sequence). The V and J ends lost 0 bases and 2 bases respectively, with 20 bases between them. This CDR3 spans 17 amino acids. The CDR3 DNA reads as TGCAGTGCTAGAGACCTCCCGGCCGGGACGGGAACCTACGAGCAGTACTTC. Protein product: CSARDLPAGTGTYEQYF.

The chain combines TRBV7-2 with TRBJ2-5, with 7 bases fitting TRBD2. With V trimmed by 1 base and J by 2 bases, 1 base remained unmatched. This CDR3 spans 14 amino acids. Germline V gene lookup returns CDR1 SGHTA and CDR2 FQGNSA. The CDR3 bases are TGTGCCAGCAGCTTAGTGCGGGGGCAAGAGACCCAGTACTTC. This translates into CASSLVRGQETQYF.

This clonotype was detected a few times. The chain combines TRBV5-6 with TRBJ2-2, with 13 bases identical to TRBD2. The CDR3 loop spans 17 amino acids. V gave up 1 base and J gave up 9 bases; unmatched junction bases: 9. In germline, CDR1 is SGHDT, CDR2 YYEEEE. The CDR3 coding sequence is TGTGCCAGCAGCTTGTTCGGACTAGCGGGAGATGCGCGGGAGCTGTTTTTT. Encoded protein: CASSLFGLAGDARELFF.

In this sample, this clonotype turned up a few times. The chain recombines TRBV5-5 with TRBJ2-2, with TRBD1 as a possible D gene (5 bases). Trimming left V 0 bases short and J 0 bases short, with 9 bases between. Germline-derived CDR1 and CDR2 are SGHKS and YYEKEE (reference sequence). CDR3 size: 16 residues. The CDR3 region has the DNA TGTGCCAGCAGCTTGGTGGCAGGGACGAACACCGGGGAGCTGTTTTTT. Residues: CASSLVAGTNTGELFF. Combining the CDR3 with reference TRBV5-5 and TRBJ2-2 gives the whole variable domain DAGVTQSPTHLIKTRGQQVTLRCSPISGHKSVSWYQQVLGQGPQFIFQYYEKEERGRGNFPDRFSARQFPNYSSELNVNALLLGDSALYLCASSLVAGTNTGELFFGEGSRLTVL.

This CDR3 reads CSATTGSDTQYF. The CDR3 DNA reads as TGCAGTGCCACCACAGGGTCAGATACGCAGTATTTT. The chain links TRBV20-1 to TRBJ2-3; the D gene is possibly TRBD1 (6 bases). Germline V lookup: CDR1 DFQATT, CDR2 SNEGSKA (reference sequence). V lost 6 bases and J lost 4, with 11 bases in between. The CDR3 is made up of 12 amino acids.

J is TRBJ2-5 and V is TRBV20-1; D tentatively fits TRBD1 or TRBD2 (5 bases each). The ends were cut back, 0 bases at V and 2 bases at J, with 16 bases in the middle. The germline V gene has CDR1 DFQATT and CDR2 SNEGSKA (reference sequence). The CDR3 has 16 residues. This chain's CDR3 is CSARDSARDEQETQYF. CDR3 DNA: TGCAGTGCTAGAGATTCCGCCCGGGACGAGCAAGAGACCCAGTACTTC.

The chain uses TRBV5-1 and TRBJ2-1; D unclear. The CDR3 runs 16 residues. In germline, CDR1 is SGHRS, CDR2 YFSETQ. The V gene lost 0 bases and the J gene lost 0 bases, with 10 bases spanning the gap. The CDR3 DNA follows: TGCGCCAGCAGCTTGGAAGCATCGAGCTCCTACAATGAGCAGTTCTTC. Protein product: CASSLEASSSYNEQFF.

The rearrangement joins TRBV4-3 to TRBJ2-5, with no clear D. V was pared by 1 base and J by 4 bases, with 7 bases between. The CDR3 sequence is 13 residues long. Germline-derived CDR1 and CDR2 are LGHNA and YSLEER. This chain's CDR3 is CASSQGARETQYF. The CDR3 bases are TGCGCCAGCAGCCAAGGAGCGAGAGAGACCCAGTACTTC.